This T cell receptor (beta chain) was observed in a study of blood T cell repertoires in COVID-19. V gave up 3 bases and J gave up 5 bases, with 10 bases separating them. Germline loops: CDR1 SEHNR, CDR2 FQNEAQ (reference sequence). The CDR3 has 13 residues. TCRdb's table, derived via immunoSEQ multiplex PCR, lists solely in-frame clones and lacks some. The sample holds roughly 280,000 clones, 90% seen once. The genes are TRBV7-9 and TRBJ2-5; D may be TRBD1 (5 bases). The sample taken for sequencing was PBMCs or T cells enriched from blood (not recorded which). The TCR originated in a woman aged 25-40 years with acute COVID-19. Written as DNA, the CDR3 is TGTGCCAGCAGCTTCCCAGGGTGGGAGACCCAGTACTTC. This encodes CASSFPGWETQYF.